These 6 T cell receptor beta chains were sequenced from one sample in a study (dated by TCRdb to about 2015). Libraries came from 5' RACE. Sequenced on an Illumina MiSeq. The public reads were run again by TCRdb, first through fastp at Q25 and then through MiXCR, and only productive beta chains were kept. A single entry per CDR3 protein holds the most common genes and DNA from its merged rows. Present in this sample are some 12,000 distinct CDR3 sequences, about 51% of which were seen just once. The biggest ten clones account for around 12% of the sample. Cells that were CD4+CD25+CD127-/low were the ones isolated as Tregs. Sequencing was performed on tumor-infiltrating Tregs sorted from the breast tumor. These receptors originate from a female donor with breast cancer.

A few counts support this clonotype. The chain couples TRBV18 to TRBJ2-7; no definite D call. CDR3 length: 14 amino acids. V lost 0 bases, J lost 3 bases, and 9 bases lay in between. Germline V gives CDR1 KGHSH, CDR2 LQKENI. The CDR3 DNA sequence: TGTGCCAGCTCACCACCTGGGTGGGACTACGAGCAGTACTTC. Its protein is CASSPPGWDYEQYF.

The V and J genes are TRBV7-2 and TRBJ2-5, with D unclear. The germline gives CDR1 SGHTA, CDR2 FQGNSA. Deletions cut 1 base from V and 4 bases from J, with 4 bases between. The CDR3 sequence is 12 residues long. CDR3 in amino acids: CTSSLVLETQYF. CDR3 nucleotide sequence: TGTACCAGCAGCTTAGTACTAGAGACCCAGTACTTC.

This CDR3 is CASSKKTGGEGYEQYV. The DNA of the CDR3 is TGTGCCAGCAGCAAAAAAACAGGGGGTGAAGGCTACGAGCAGTACGTC. The V and J genes are TRBV6-2 or TRBV6-3 and TRBJ2-7; 8 bases map to TRBD1. Germline CDR1 reads MNHEY; CDR2 reads SVGEGT. This CDR3 has 16 amino acids. V shed 6 bases and J 3 bases; nucleotides not matched to a gene: 13.

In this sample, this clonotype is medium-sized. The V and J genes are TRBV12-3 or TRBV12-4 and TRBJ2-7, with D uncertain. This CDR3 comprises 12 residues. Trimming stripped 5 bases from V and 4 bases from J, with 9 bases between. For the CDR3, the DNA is TGTGCCAGCAGTCCCCCCGGGTACGAGCAGTACTTC. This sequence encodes CASSPPGYEQYF.

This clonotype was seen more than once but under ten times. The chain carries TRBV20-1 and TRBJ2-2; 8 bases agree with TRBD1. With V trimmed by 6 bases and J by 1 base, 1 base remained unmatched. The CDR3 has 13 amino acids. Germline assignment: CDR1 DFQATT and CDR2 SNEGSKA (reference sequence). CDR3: CSAGQGNTGELFF. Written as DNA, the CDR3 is TGCAGTGCCGGACAGGGGAACACCGGGGAGCTGTTTTTT.

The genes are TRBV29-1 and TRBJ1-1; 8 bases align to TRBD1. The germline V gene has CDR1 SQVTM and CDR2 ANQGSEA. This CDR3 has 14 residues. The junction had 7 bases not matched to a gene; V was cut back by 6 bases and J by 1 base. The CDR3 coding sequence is TGCAGCGTAATCCGGACAGGGTGGAACACTGAAGCTTTCTTT. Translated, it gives CSVIRTGWNTEAFF.